One and the same sample provided the 22 T cell receptor beta chains below, sequenced in a study of blood T cell repertoires in COVID-19. The data were produced by immunoSEQ multiplex PCR, yet TCRdb's version contains in-frame clones alone and is incomplete. The sample shows about 260,000 clones, over 75% of them seen only once. Material: PBMCs or T cells enriched from blood (not recorded which). These receptors were taken from a woman in her 40s who had been exposed to COVID-19.

This clone was seen just once. The DNA for the CDR3 is TGCGCCAGCAGCCAAGATGGGGCGCCGAGTCAGCCCCAGCATTTT. Its protein is CASSQDGAPSQPQHF. V and J are TRBV4-1 and TRBJ1-5; possibly TRBD1 for D (5 bases). The CDR3 runs 15 residues. Germline V lookup: CDR1 MGHRA, CDR2 YSYEKL. V was trimmed by 0 bases and J by 6 bases, leaving 12 bases between them.

In this sample, this clone turned up a few times. In the same sample, other DNA sequences code for this CDR3. V is TRBV28 and J is TRBJ2-1; possibly TRBD2 for D (6 bases). The CDR3 is 12 amino acids. Germline-derived CDR1 and CDR2 are MDHEN and SYDVKM. Trimming stripped 3 bases from V and 8 bases from J, with 8 bases between. Written as DNA, the CDR3 is TGTGCCAGCAGTTTCGGAGGGGATGAGCAGTTCTTC. This translates into CASSFGGDEQFF. Full variable domain (outside the CDR3, taken from reference TRBV28 and TRBJ2-1): DVKVTQSSRYLVKRTGEKVFLECVQDMDHENMFWYRQDPGLGLRLIYFSYDVKMKEKGDIPEGYSVSREKKERFSLILESASTNQTSMYLCASSFGGDEQFFGPGTRLTVL.

This clone appeared a single time. V usage is TRBV14 and J usage is TRBJ2-7; D remains ambiguous. V lost 10 bases and J 3 bases, leaving 19 bases between the germline ends. The CDR3 covers 14 residues. Germline CDR1 and CDR2: SGHDN and FVKESK. This CDR3 is CAISGPLSYYEQYV. The CDR3 DNA follows: TGTGCCATCTCTGGGCCACTTTCCTACTACGAGCAGTACGTC.

About this clone: The junction shows a germline mismatch at one end, possibly a read error. This chain joins TRBV7-3 and TRBJ1-1, with D possibly being TRBD1 (6 bases). This CDR3 is built from 15 residues. CDR1 SGHTA and CDR2 FQGTGA come from the germline V gene. The CDR3 region has the DNA TGTGCCAGCAGCGTAACACGGACAGAGAACACTGAAGCTTTCTTT. Translated: CASSVTRTENTEAFF. The complete variable domain, with remaining parts taken from reference TRBV7-3 and TRBJ1-1, reads GAGVSQTPSNKVTEKGKYVELRCDPISGHTALYWYRQSLGQGPEFLIYFQGTGAADDSGLPNDRFFAVRPEGSVSTLKIQRTERGDSAVYLCASSVTRTENTEAFFGQGTRLTVV.

V usage is TRBV5-1 and J usage is TRBJ1-1; D is undetermined. This CDR3 has 15 amino acids. V was trimmed by 0 bases and J by 2 bases, leaving 11 bases between them. CDR1 is SGHRS and CDR2 is YFSETQ in the germline V gene. The DNA of the CDR3 is TGCGCCAGCAGCTTGGCCCTAACGGGAAACACTGAAGCTTTCTTT. This sequence encodes CASSLALTGNTEAFF.

The chain employs TRBV7-2 and TRBJ1-6, with TRBD1 as a possible D gene (6 bases). Trimming pared 11 bases from V and 3 bases from J, leaving 11 bases between. CDR3 length: 13 residues. CDR1 is SGHTA and CDR2 is FQGNSA in the germline V gene. The CDR3 here is CACGQIYNSPLHF. CDR3 nucleotides: TGTGCCTGCGGACAGATCTATAATTCACCCCTCCACTTT. Combining the CDR3 with reference TRBV7-2 and TRBJ1-6 gives the whole variable domain GAGVSQSPSNKVTEKGKDVELRCDPISGHTALYWYRQSLGQGLEFLIYFQGNSAPDKSGLPSDRFSAERTGGSVSTLTIQRTQQEDSAVYLCACGQIYNSPLHFGNGTRLTVT.

The J gene is TRBJ2-1, the V gene TRBV24-1, with 7 bases identical to TRBD1. This CDR3 is built from 13 residues. V shed 4 bases, J shed 13 bases, and the junction held 9 bases outside the gene matches. Germline CDR1 is KGHDR and CDR2 is SFDVKD. The DNA for the CDR3 is TGTGCCACCAGTGACCGGACAGGATGGTCCCAGTTCTTC. Protein product: CATSDRTGWSQFF.

This clone was counted a single time. The rearrangement joins TRBV7-9 to TRBJ1-3; perhaps TRBD1 as D (6 bases). Germline CDR1 and CDR2: SEHNR and FQNEAQ (reference sequence). V lost 3 bases and J 4 bases, leaving 10 bases between the germline ends. The CDR3 spans 14 residues. The CDR3 here is CASSFGGLGNTIYF. CDR3 bases: TGTGCCAGCAGCTTCGGGGGGCTAGGAAACACCATATATTTT.

This chain uses TRBV25-1 with TRBJ2-7; 9 bases line up with TRBD1. Germline V gene sequence: CDR1 MGHDK, CDR2 SYGVNS. V was pared by 5 bases and J by 6 bases, with 8 bases of the junction left unmatched. The length of the CDR3 is 14 residues. CDR3 DNA: TGTGCCAGCAGTTCAGGACAGGGGAACCGCGAGCAGTACTTC. This encodes CASSSGQGNREQYF.

The genes are TRBV2 and TRBJ2-1; 8 nucleotides align to TRBD1. The V segment lost 2 bases and the J segment 6 bases; nucleotides outside the gene matches: 12. Germline CDR1 reads SNHLY; CDR2 reads FYNNEI. This CDR3 comprises 17 residues. CDR3 sequence (DNA): TGTGCCAGCAGTGAAATTCTCCGAGACAGGGGTTCCAATGAGCAGTTCTTC. Residues: CASSEILRDRGSNEQFF.

The gene calls are TRBV6-1 and TRBJ2-3; D is undetermined. The CDR3 runs to 15 residues. Trimming removed 0 bases from V and 4 bases from J, with 11 bases in between. Germline CDR1 MNHNS, CDR2 SASEGT. The CDR3 DNA is TGTGCCAGCAGTGAAGCGGGCAGTTACGCAGATACGCAGTATTTT. Translating it yields CASSEAGSYADTQYF.

CDR3 in DNA: TGTGCCAGCAGTTCAGCTAGCGGGGTGAGCTCCTACAATGAGCAGTTCTTC. Translating it yields CASSSASGVSSYNEQFF. The rearrangement joins TRBV7-3 to TRBJ2-1; TRBD2 agrees at 9 bases. This CDR3 region has 17 residues. The ends lost 6 bases at V and 0 bases at J; junction bases unmatched: 9. The V gene's germline CDR1 is SGHTA and CDR2 FQGTGA.

With respect to this clone: This same CDR3 is encoded by further DNA sequences in the sample. CDR3 residues: CASSPSPAGGTGELFF. CDR3 sequence (DNA): TGCGCCAGCAGTCCAAGTCCAGCGGGAGGCACCGGGGAGCTGTTTTTT. The chain couples TRBV4-3 to TRBJ2-2; 9 nucleotides line up with TRBD2. The CDR3 runs 16 residues. J gave up 4 bases and V 6 bases, and 9 bases lay outside the gene matches. CDR1 LGHNA and CDR2 YSLEER come from the germline V gene.

The chain recombines TRBV29-1 with TRBJ1-1; TRBD1 might be the D (6 bases). This CDR3 is 13 amino acids long. The ends were cut back, 3 bases at V and 1 base at J, with 9 bases in the middle. The germline CDR1 and CDR2 sequences are SQVTM and ANQGSEA. The CDR3 loop reads CSVETGPNTEAFF. The CDR3, as DNA: TGCAGCGTTGAGACAGGACCGAACACTGAAGCTTTCTTT.

V and J are TRBV5-6 and TRBJ1-1; D is undetermined. The V and J ends lost 4 bases and 0 bases respectively, with 7 bases between them. CDR1 SGHDT and CDR2 YYEEEE come from the germline V gene. The CDR3 consists of 13 residues. CDR3 in DNA: TGTGCCAGCAGCCCCGTTTTGAACACTGAAGCTTTCTTT. Translating it yields CASSPVLNTEAFF.

The gene calls are TRBV2 and TRBJ1-1, with D maybe TRBD1 (5 bases). The CDR3 is made up of 12 amino acids. Germline-derived CDR1 and CDR2 are SNHLY and FYNNEI. V was shortened by 11 bases and J by 4 bases, with 14 bases between the two germline ends. CDR3 DNA sequence: TGTGCCGCCTGGGGGGGAGGCACTGAAGCTTTCTTT. This translates into CAAWGGGTEAFF.

This chain uses TRBV5-4 with TRBJ1-4; maybe TRBD1 (6 bases). There are 17 residues in the CDR3. Germline V gene sequence: CDR1 SGHNT, CDR2 YYREEE (reference sequence). Trimming took off 3 bases at V and 8 bases at J, with 23 bases between the two ends. The CDR3 loop reads CASSSATYPGGREKLFF. CDR3 nucleotide sequence: TGTGCCAGCAGCTCTGCTACTTACCCTGGGGGCAGGGAAAAACTGTTTTTT.

This chain links TRBV4-2 with TRBJ1-4; D may be TRBD1 (5 bases). The germline CDR1 and CDR2 sequences are LGHNA and YNFKEQ. The CDR3 runs to 16 residues. Trimming stripped 4 bases from V and 3 bases from J, with 15 bases between. The CDR3 DNA follows: TGTGCCAGCAGCCCCCGCGGGGCGACGGCTAATGAAAAACTGTTTTTT. Its protein is CASSPRGATANEKLFF.

The chain recombines TRBV7-2 with TRBJ1-5; D unresolved. CDR3 length: 16 amino acids. Germline V gives CDR1 SGHTA, CDR2 FQGNSA. V shed 0 bases and J shed 2 bases, with 11 bases lying between them. The CDR3 sequence: CASSLAHGVGNQPQHF. The CDR3 nucleotides read TGTGCCAGCAGCTTAGCCCACGGGGTAGGCAATCAGCCCCAGCATTTT.

This rearrangement joins TRBV15 to TRBJ2-7, with D perhaps TRBD2 (6 bases). Trimming took 3 bases from V and 3 from J, leaving 15 bases between them. CDR1 and CDR2 (germline): LNHNV, YYDKDF (reference sequence). The CDR3 consists of 15 residues. This CDR3 is CATSRSGDPSYEQYV. DNA for the CDR3: TGTGCCACCAGCAGGTCGGGGGACCCGAGCTACGAGCAGTACGTC.

With respect to this clone: At one end, the junction sequence differs from germline, possibly due to a read error. The V and J genes are TRBV5-1 and TRBJ2-1, with D possibly matching TRBD2 (6 bases). Germline V gene lookup returns CDR1 SGHRS and CDR2 YFSETQ. CDR3 length: 17 residues. CDR3 DNA: TGTGCCAGCAGCTTCCATTCGGGACTCGATTCCTACAATGAGCAGTTCTTC. Translating gives CASSFHSGLDSYNEQFF.

The V and J genes are TRBV9 and TRBJ1-1, with D hard to call. The CDR3 length is 15 residues. Germline lookup yields CDR1 SGDLS and CDR2 YYNGEE. V lost 0 bases and J lost 5, with 14 bases in between. The CDR3 reads CASSVAGGSKTEAFF. In DNA, the CDR3 is TGTGCCAGCAGCGTAGCTGGAGGGAGTAAGACTGAAGCTTTCTTT.